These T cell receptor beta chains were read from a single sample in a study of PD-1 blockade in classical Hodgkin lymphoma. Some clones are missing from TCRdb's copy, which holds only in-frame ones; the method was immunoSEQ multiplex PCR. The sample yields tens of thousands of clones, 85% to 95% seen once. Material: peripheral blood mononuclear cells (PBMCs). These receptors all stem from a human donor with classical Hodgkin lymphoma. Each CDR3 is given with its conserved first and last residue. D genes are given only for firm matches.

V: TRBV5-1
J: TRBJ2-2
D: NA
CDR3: CASSLPRDANTGELFF
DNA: TGCGCCAGCAGCTTGCCCCGGGACGCGAACACCGGGGAGCTGTTTTTT

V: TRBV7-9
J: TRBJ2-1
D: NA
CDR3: CASSLSRNEQFF
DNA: TGTGCCAGCAGCTTATCCCGGAATGAGCAGTTCTTC

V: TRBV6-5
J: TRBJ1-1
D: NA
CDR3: CASSYPGANTEAFF
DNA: TGTGCCAGCAGTTACCCAGGGGCCAACACTGAAGCTTTCTTT

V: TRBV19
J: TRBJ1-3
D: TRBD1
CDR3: CASSPGQGPGNTIYF
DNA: TGTGCCAGTAGTCCCGGACAGGGCCCTGGAAACACCATATATTTT

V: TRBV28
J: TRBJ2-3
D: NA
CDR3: CASSPSVDTQYF
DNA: TGTGCCAGCAGTCCTTCCGTCGATACGCAGTATTTT

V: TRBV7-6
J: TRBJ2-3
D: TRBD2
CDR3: CAIPGGAGADTQYF
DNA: TGTGCCATCCCCGGGGGGGCCGGCGCAGATACGCAGTATTTT

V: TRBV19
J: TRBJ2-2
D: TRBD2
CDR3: CASSRGGATGELFF
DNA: TGTGCCAGTAGTCGGGGGGGCGCCACCGGGGAGCTGTTTTTT

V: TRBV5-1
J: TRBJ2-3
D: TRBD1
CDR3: CASSLGQGVADTQYF
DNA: TGCGCCAGCAGCTTGGGACAGGGTGTAGCAGATACGCAGTATTTT

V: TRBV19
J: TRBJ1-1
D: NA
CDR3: CASGRQTNTEAFF
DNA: TGTGCCAGCGGAAGACAGACGAACACTGAAGCTTTCTTT

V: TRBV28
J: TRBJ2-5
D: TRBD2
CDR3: CASSSEAPGLAGGETQYF
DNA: TGTGCCAGCAGTTCGGAAGCCCCGGGACTAGCGGGGGGAGAGACCCAGTACTTC

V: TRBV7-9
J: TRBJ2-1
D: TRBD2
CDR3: CGEGGTSGTNPYNEQFF
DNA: TGTGGGGAGGGCGGGACTAGCGGGACCAACCCCTACAATGAGCAGTTCTTC

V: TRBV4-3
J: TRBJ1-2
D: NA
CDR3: CASSHPGTASNYGYTF
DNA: TGCGCCAGCAGCCACCCCGGGACGGCATCTAACTATGGCTACACCTTC

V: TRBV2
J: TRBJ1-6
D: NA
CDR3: CASDRAGTNSPLHF
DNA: TGTGCCAGCGACCGGGCAGGAACTAATTCACCCCTCCACTTT

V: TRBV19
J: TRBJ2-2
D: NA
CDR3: CASTRWDTGELFF
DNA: TGTGCCAGTACCCGGTGGGATACCGGGGAGCTGTTTTTT

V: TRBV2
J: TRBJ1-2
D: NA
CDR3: CASEMESGNYGYTF
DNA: TGTGCCAGCGAAATGGAATCAGGCAACTATGGCTACACCTTC

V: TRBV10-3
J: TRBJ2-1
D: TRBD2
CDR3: CAISRSASGRNQPRDEQFF
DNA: TGTGCCATCAGTAGGTCGGCTAGCGGGAGAAATCAACCAAGGGATGAGCAGTTCTTC

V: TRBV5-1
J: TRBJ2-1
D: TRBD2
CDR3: CASSLDGLTGGYNEQFF
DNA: TGCGCCAGCAGCTTGGACGGGCTGACGGGGGGATACAATGAGCAGTTCTTC

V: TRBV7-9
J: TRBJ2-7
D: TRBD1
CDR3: CASSPRDSMDEQYF
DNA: TGTGCCAGCAGCCCAAGGGACAGCATGGACGAGCAGTACTTC

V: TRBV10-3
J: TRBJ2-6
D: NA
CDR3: CAISTRDSAANVLTF
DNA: TGTGCCATCAGTACCAGGGACTCAGCGGCCAACGTCCTGACTTTC

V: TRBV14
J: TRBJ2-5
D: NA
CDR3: CASSQDRRQQETQYF
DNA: TGTGCCAGCAGCCAAGATCGGCGGCAGCAAGAGACCCAGTACTTC

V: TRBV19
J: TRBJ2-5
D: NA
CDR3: CASSIAGSLETQYF
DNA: TGTGCCAGTAGTATAGCGGGGTCCTTGGAGACCCAGTACTTC

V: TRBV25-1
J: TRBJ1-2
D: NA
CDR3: CASSESTANYGYTF
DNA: TGTGCCAGCAGTGAATCGACAGCAAACTATGGCTACACCTTC

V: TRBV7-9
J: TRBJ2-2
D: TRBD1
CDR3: CASSRDRGRGELFF
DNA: TGTGCCAGCAGCCGGGACAGGGGGCGCGGGGAGCTGTTTTTT

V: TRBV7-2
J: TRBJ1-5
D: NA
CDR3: CASSLNQGSNQPQHF
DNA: TGTGCCAGCAGCTTAAATCAGGGTAGCAATCAGCCCCAGCATTTT

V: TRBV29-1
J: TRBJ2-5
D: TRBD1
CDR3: CSVVQGPQETQYF
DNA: TGCAGCGTTGTACAGGGGCCCCAAGAGACCCAGTACTTC